One and the same sample provided the 18 T cell receptor beta chains below, sequenced in a study of radiotherapy plus CTLA-4 blockade in lung cancer. Method: immunoSEQ multiplex PCR; TCRdb's copy keeps in-frame clones and lacks some. The data show tens of thousands of clones, 72% seen once. The input for sequencing was peripheral blood, taken from a patient treated with radiotherapy plus ipilimumab. Receptors were obtained from a human donor with non-small cell lung cancer that progressed on radiotherapy plus ipilimumab.

This chain links TRBV7-9 with TRBJ2-5, with TRBD1 matching 7 bases. V lost 1 base to trimming and J lost 4 bases; unmatched junction nucleotides: 3. Germline V CDR1 and CDR2: SEHNR, FQNEAQ (reference sequence). The CDR3 is 14 residues long. The CDR3 loop reads CASSLVSGGETQYF. CDR3 coding DNA: TGTGCCAGCAGCTTAGTGTCAGGGGGAGAGACCCAGTACTTC.

The chain links TRBV4-1 to TRBJ1-1; a weak D match, TRBD1 (5 bases). With 4 bases removed from V and 0 bases from J, the gap between germline ends came to 15 bases. The CDR3 spans 16 residues. Germline CDR1 and CDR2: MGHRA and YSYEKL. In DNA form, the CDR3 reads TGCGCCAGCAGCCCGGGCAGGGAGCTTATGAACACTGAAGCTTTCTTT. Its protein is CASSPGRELMNTEAFF.

This clone has a handful of counts. The J gene is TRBJ2-7, the V gene TRBV7-2, with D hard to call. Trimming cost V 5 bases and J 0 bases, with 2 bases left between them. The CDR3 runs to 11 residues. CDR1 is SGHTA, CDR2 FQGNSA, per germline. The CDR3: CASSPSYEQYF. The DNA for the CDR3 is TGTGCCAGCAGCCCCTCCTACGAGCAGTACTTC.

The V and J genes are TRBV6-1 and TRBJ2-7; the match to TRBD2 covers 8 bases. V was clipped by 6 bases and J by 2 bases; unmatched bases: 9. This CDR3 has 15 residues. Germline V gene lookup returns CDR1 MNHNS and CDR2 SASEGT. CDR3 in amino acids: CASSPTLAGPYEQYF. DNA for the CDR3: TGTGCCAGCAGCCCTACTCTAGCGGGCCCCTACGAGCAGTACTTC.

About this clone itself: This CDR3 is also generated by other DNA sequences in the sample. J is TRBJ2-1 and V is TRBV10-3; no firm D call. Germline V gene lookup returns CDR1 ENHRY and CDR2 SYGVKD. Trimming cost V 0 bases and J 2 bases, with 11 bases left between them. The CDR3 is 16 amino acids. CDR3 amino acids: CAISESLELPYNEQFF. Written as DNA, the CDR3 is TGTGCCATCAGTGAGTCTCTGGAGCTGCCCTACAATGAGCAGTTCTTC.

The rearrangement links TRBV10-3 to TRBJ1-1; D may be TRBD1 (6 bases). V lost 6 bases, J lost 1 base, and 12 bases lay in between. This CDR3 contains 14 residues. CDR1 is ENHRY and CDR2 is SYGVKD in the germline V gene. As DNA, the CDR3 is TGTGCCATCAGGGGGGCGACAGGGAACACTGAAGCTTTCTTT. Amino acids: CAIRGATGNTEAFF.

The chain recombines TRBV6-1 with TRBJ2-1; D is undetermined. V was shortened by 2 bases and J by 7 bases, with 12 bases between the two germline ends. Germline V gives CDR1 MNHNS, CDR2 SASEGT. The CDR3 runs 14 residues. The CDR3 DNA sequence: TGTGCCAGCAGTGAATCGGCCAAGTTGAATGAGCAGTTCTTC. This encodes CASSESAKLNEQFF.

The chain couples TRBV29-1 to TRBJ2-1; 7 bases line up with TRBD2. V trimming: 4 bases; J trimming: 9 bases; junction bases outside the gene matches: 9. The CDR3 length is 13 residues. CDR1 is SQVTM, CDR2 ANQGSEA, per germline. CDR3 coding DNA: TGCAGCGTTGGGAGGGCTAGCGGAGGTGAGCAGTTCTTC. Protein sequence: CSVGRASGGEQFF.

The chain employs TRBV30 and TRBJ2-5; D may match TRBD1 or TRBD2 (5 bases each). The germline CDR1 and CDR2 sequences are GTSNPN and SVGIG (reference sequence). V was cut by 0 bases and J by 1 base, with 15 bases left in between. The CDR3 length is 16 residues. CDR3 sequence (DNA): TGTGCCTGGAGTGTTGGGACGGGGAAGCTCCAAGAGACCCAGTACTTC. Its protein is CAWSVGTGKLQETQYF.

J is TRBJ2-1 and V is TRBV2; a weak D match, TRBD1 (6 bases). Germline assignment: CDR1 SNHLY and CDR2 FYNNEI. V dropped 9 bases and J dropped 4 bases, with 16 bases sitting between them. There are 14 residues in the CDR3. CDR3 bases: TGTGCCAGTTGGCCGGGACAACTGTACAATGAGCAGTTCTTC. Translated, it gives CASWPGQLYNEQFF.

V and J are TRBV9 and TRBJ2-5; D tentatively reads TRBD1 or TRBD2 (5 bases each). V lost 0 bases and J 2 bases, leaving 8 bases between the germline ends. Per germline, CDR1 SGDLS and CDR2 YYNGEE. The CDR3 length is 14 residues. The CDR3 bases are TGTGCCAGCAGCGTAGGGGACCCTCAAGAGACCCAGTACTTC. Its protein is CASSVGDPQETQYF.

V gene TRBV13 combines with J gene TRBJ1-1, with D tentatively TRBD1 (6 bases). The CDR3 is made up of 13 amino acids. Trimming removed 4 bases at V and 8 bases at J, with 14 bases between. Germline V CDR1 and CDR2: PRHDT, FYEKMQ (reference sequence). CDR3 in DNA: TGTGCCAGCAGCTCCGACAAGGGGGGCGAAGCTTTCTTT. Translated, it gives CASSSDKGGEAFF.

The J gene is TRBJ2-1, the V gene TRBV27; D gene uncertain. The CDR3 has 14 residues. Germline assignment: CDR1 MNHEY and CDR2 SMNVEV (reference sequence). Deletions cut 6 bases from V and 0 bases from J, with 9 bases between. The CDR3 protein is CASSLVDSYNEQFF. The CDR3 DNA is TGTGCCAGCAGCCTGGTCGACTCCTACAATGAGCAGTTCTTC.

The chain couples TRBV10-3 to TRBJ1-1; D remains unclear. CDR3 size: 12 residues. With 3 bases removed from V and 6 bases from J, the gap between germline ends came to 8 bases. Germline CDR1 is ENHRY and CDR2 is SYGVKD. CDR3 loop: CAISEGRPEAFF. The CDR3 DNA reads as TGTGCCATCAGTGAAGGCAGGCCTGAAGCTTTCTTT.

The chain uses TRBV19 and TRBJ1-2; D call uncertain. Trimming took 5 bases from V and 2 from J, leaving 12 bases between them. Looked up from germline, CDR1 is LNHDA and CDR2 is SQIVND (reference sequence). This CDR3 has 14 amino acids. The chain's CDR3 is CASSSMGGNYGYTF. The CDR3 coding sequence is TGTGCCAGTAGTTCCATGGGAGGGAACTATGGCTACACCTTC.

The rearrangement links TRBV7-3 to TRBJ2-5; weak D call: TRBD1 (6 bases). Trimming stripped 5 bases from V and 1 base from J, with 11 bases between. In germline, CDR1 is SGHTA, CDR2 FQGTGA. The CDR3 contains 14 residues. The CDR3 loop is CASSVDRSQETQYF. DNA for the CDR3: TGTGCCAGCAGCGTCGACAGGTCCCAAGAGACCCAGTACTTC.

The rearrangement joins TRBV28 to TRBJ2-1; 9 nucleotides align to TRBD1. Per germline, CDR1 MDHEN and CDR2 SYDVKM. V lost 3 bases, J lost 4 bases, and 7 bases stayed unmatched. The CDR3 consists of 16 residues. The CDR3 DNA reads TGTGCCAGCAGTTTCCATACAGGGGGCGGGTACAATGAGCAGTTCTTC. Its translation is CASSFHTGGGYNEQFF. Full variable domain (rest looked up from reference TRBV28 and TRBJ2-1): DVKVTQSSRYLVKRTGEKVFLECVQDMDHENMFWYRQDPGLGLRLIYFSYDVKMKEKGDIPEGYSVSREKKERFSLILESASTNQTSMYLCASSFHTGGGYNEQFFGPGTRLTVL.

This clone was observed once. The chain employs TRBV5-1 and TRBJ2-7; TRBD1 agrees at 9 bases. This CDR3 comprises 17 residues. Per germline, CDR1 SGHRS and CDR2 YFSETQ. The J segment lost 3 bases and the V segment lost 0 bases, leaving 10 bases of the junction unmatched. This CDR3 is CASSLESSGTGNYEQYF. The DNA for the CDR3 is TGCGCCAGCAGCTTGGAATCCTCCGGGACAGGGAACTACGAGCAGTACTTC.